The T cell receptor beta chain described here comes from a study of OX40 agonist ivuxolimab in advanced cancers. TCRdb's table, derived via immunoSEQ multiplex PCR, lists solely in-frame clones and lacks some. The data show about 50,000 clones, about 82% seen once. Germline loops: CDR1 ENHRY, CDR2 SYGVKD. This CDR3 is 15 amino acids long. Trimming pared 6 bases from V and 0 bases from J, leaving 12 bases between. The sample here was CD4+ or CD8+ T cells sorted from blood, taken in a trial of the OX40 agonist ivuxolimab. The V call is TRBV10-3, the J call TRBJ2-1; weak D call: TRBD1 (5 bases). This sequence originates from an adult with an advanced solid tumor such as melanoma, head and neck, liver or kidney cancer. The CDR3 nucleotides read TGTGCCATCAGGGAAGGGGCGAGCTCCTACAATGAGCAGTTCTTC. Protein: CAIREGASSYNEQFF.